The 28 T cell receptor beta chains below come from one sample, sequenced in a study of T cell responses to AZD1222 COVID-19 vaccine. Libraries were prepared by immunoSEQ multiplex PCR; TCRdb keeps only in-frame clonotypes and omits some of them. The table records over 100,000 clones, approximately 88% of them present only once. The material sequenced was peripheral blood, taken on day 0 of AZD1222 vaccination. These TCRs come from an adult in good health.

The chain recombines TRBV7-2 with TRBJ1-5; the match to TRBD1 covers 10 bases. The CDR3 is 16 residues long. Trimming at V came to 3 bases and at J to 3 bases, leaving 5 bases not matched to a gene. Germline assignment: CDR1 SGHTA and CDR2 FQGNSA. The CDR3 is CASSFTGTGANQPQHF. The CDR3 nucleotides read TGTGCCAGCAGCTTCACCGGGACAGGGGCCAATCAGCCCCAGCATTTT.

The V call is TRBV18, the J call TRBJ2-4, with 9 positions matching TRBD1. The CDR3 loop spans 18 amino acids. Germline V gives CDR1 KGHSH, CDR2 LQKENI. Trimming cost V 3 bases and J 3 bases; bases outside gene matches: 12. The CDR3 coding sequence is TGTGCCAGCTCACCTCAAACCCGGGACAGGGAGGTCAAAAACATTCAGTACTTC. Translated, it gives CASSPQTRDREVKNIQYF.

The chain employs TRBV3-1 (or the pseudogene TRBV3-2) and TRBJ2-2, with TRBD2 identical over 9 bases. With 1 base clipped from V and 6 bases from J, the junction kept 6 bases outside the gene matches. This CDR3 has 16 amino acids. Germline V CDR1 and CDR2: LGHDT, YNNKEL (reference sequence). CDR3 protein: CASSQVGGRAAGELFF. CDR3 nucleotides: TGTGCCAGCAGCCAAGTGGGCGGGAGGGCCGCCGGGGAGCTGTTTTTT.

The chain is built from TRBV14 and TRBJ1-1; 7 bases fit TRBD1. The CDR3 loop spans 14 amino acids. V dropped 1 base and J dropped 4; count of bases not matched to a gene: 3. In germline, CDR1 is SGHDN, CDR2 FVKESK. CDR3 sequence (DNA): TGTGCCAGCAGCCAAGTGACAGGGAGCACTGAAGCTTTCTTT. It encodes CASSQVTGSTEAFF. Drawing the rest from reference TRBV14 and TRBJ1-1, the complete variable domain is EAGVTQFPSHSVIEKGQTVTLRCDPISGHDNLYWYRRVMGKEIKFLLHFVKESKQDESGMPNNRFLAERTGGTYSTLKVQPAELEDSGVYFCASSQVTGSTEAFFGQGTRLTVV.

This chain connects TRBV5-3 to TRBJ2-7; D not certain. Being an ORF, TRBV5-3 has a function that is uncertain. V shed 4 bases and J shed 6 bases, with 11 bases lying between them. CDR3 length: 12 amino acids. CDR3 in DNA: TGTGCCAGAAGCCCTAGAAGGTGCGAGCAGTACGTC. Residues: CARSPRRCEQYV.

The V gene is TRBV24-1, the J gene TRBJ2-1; the match to TRBD2 covers 8 bases. V was clipped by 3 bases and J by 9 bases; unmatched bases: 6. The CDR3 sequence is 14 residues long. Looked up from germline, CDR1 is KGHDR and CDR2 is SFDVKD. The CDR3, as DNA: TGTGCCACCAGTGATCCGGGACTAGGTTTTGAGCAGTTCTTC. It is translated as CATSDPGLGFEQFF.

The chain recombines TRBV10-3 with TRBJ2-5; D possibly matches TRBD1 or TRBD2 (5 bases each). CDR1 and CDR2 (germline): ENHRY, SYGVKD. The ends were cut back, 2 bases at V and 4 bases at J, with 8 bases in the middle. This CDR3 has 13 residues. The chain's CDR3 is CAISEAGRETQYF. CDR3 DNA sequence: TGTGCCATCAGTGAGGCAGGGAGAGAGACCCAGTACTTC.

This sequence joins TRBV5-1 and TRBJ2-1; D possibly corresponds to TRBD2 (5 bases). This CDR3 has 16 amino acids. Germline-derived CDR1 and CDR2 are SGHRS and YFSETQ. The V gene lost 5 bases and the J gene lost 1 base, with 16 bases spanning the gap. CDR3 nucleotides: TGCGCCAGCAGGGGTTGGGGAGTTGAGTCCTACAATGAGCAGTTCTTC. It is translated as CASRGWGVESYNEQFF. The full variable domain, completed using reference TRBV5-1 and TRBJ2-1, is KAGVTQTPRYLIKTRGQQVTLSCSPISGHRSVSWYQQTPGQGLQFLFEYFSETQRNKGNFPGRFSGRQFSNSRSEMNVSTLELGDSALYLCASRGWGVESYNEQFFGPGTRLTVL.

J is TRBJ1-1 and V is TRBV19; maybe TRBD1 (5 bases). The CDR3 is 16 residues long. The germline gives CDR1 LNHDA, CDR2 SQIVND (reference sequence). V lost 7 bases to trimming and J lost 2 bases, with 20 bases between them. CDR3 sequence: CASIPSGWGVNTEAFF. The CDR3 region has the DNA TGTGCCAGTATCCCGTCAGGGTGGGGGGTCAACACTGAAGCTTTCTTT.

CDR3 amino acids: CASSPRGRGLHSPLHF. In DNA, the CDR3 is TGTGCCAGTAGTCCGCGGGGCAGGGGGCTTCATTCACCCCTCCACTTT. The chain joins TRBV19 to TRBJ1-6; 8 bases align to TRBD1. V lost 5 bases and J lost 8; bases outside the gene matches: 11. The CDR3 is 16 amino acids. CDR1 and CDR2 (germline): LNHDA, SQIVND (reference sequence).

The chain recombines TRBV11-2 with TRBJ1-4; 7 bases agree with TRBD1. Germline loops: CDR1 SGHAT, CDR2 FQNNGV. This CDR3 is built from 13 residues. Germline trimming cut 5 bases from V and 5 bases from J; bases unmatched to any gene: 2. The CDR3 DNA reads TGTGCCAGCAGCGCGACAGGGAATGAAAAACTGTTTTTT. This gives the protein CASSATGNEKLFF.

This chain connects TRBV13 to TRBJ1-1, with D uncertain. Germline CDR1 PRHDT, CDR2 FYEKMQ (reference sequence). The CDR3 totals 16 residues. V was clipped by 3 bases and J by 1 base, with 15 bases between them. CDR3 bases: TGTGCCAGCAGCTTTATGTCCTTCCAGAGGAACACTGAAGCTTTCTTT. Protein: CASSFMSFQRNTEAFF.

This sequence joins TRBV5-4 and TRBJ2-6, with 10 bases aligning to TRBD2. With V trimmed by 5 bases and J by 3 bases, 8 bases remained unmatched. The CDR3 length is 17 residues. CDR1 and CDR2 (germline): SGHNT, YYREEE (reference sequence). The chain's CDR3 is CASRTLAGLRGANVLTF. In DNA, the CDR3 is TGTGCCAGCAGAACACTAGCGGGATTGCGTGGGGCCAACGTCCTGACTTTC.

V is TRBV19 and J is TRBJ1-5; perhaps TRBD1 as D (5 bases). This CDR3 contains 13 residues. Trimming removed 7 bases at V and 2 bases at J, with 9 bases between. The germline V gene has CDR1 LNHDA and CDR2 SQIVND (reference sequence). CDR3 loop: CASTQGGNQPQHF. The CDR3 bases are TGTGCCAGTACCCAGGGTGGCAATCAGCCCCAGCATTTT.

This clone appeared a single time. The chain joins TRBV7-8 to TRBJ1-5; TRBD1 agrees at 7 bases. V lost 5 bases and J lost 4; bases outside the gene matches: 8. Germline loops: CDR1 SGHVS, CDR2 FQNEAQ. CDR3 size: 15 residues. The CDR3 bases are TGTGCCAGCAGCCCGAGGACAGGTCCGAATCAGCCCCAGCATTTT. It translates to CASSPRTGPNQPQHF.

This sequence joins TRBV6-6 and TRBJ1-5; no clear D. This CDR3 is built from 14 residues. V was pared by 4 bases and J by 8 bases, with 15 bases between. CDR1 and CDR2 (germline): MNHNY, SVGAGI (reference sequence). For the CDR3, the DNA is TGTGCCAGCAGTTTCCGGACGGGAAGGGAGCCCCAGCATTTT. Amino acid sequence: CASSFRTGREPQHF.

This clone showed up just once. J is TRBJ1-6 and V is TRBV9; no clear D. Germline V CDR1 and CDR2: SGDLS, YYNGEE. V lost 4 bases and J 13 bases, leaving 12 bases between the germline ends. CDR3 length equals 12 residues. CDR3 nucleotides: TGTGCCAGCAGCAGAGAATTCGAGCCCCTCCACTTT. Translating it yields CASSREFEPLHF. Based on the CDR3 plus reference TRBV9 and TRBJ1-6, the full variable domain is DSGVTQTPKHLITATGQRVTLRCSPRSGDLSVYWYQQSLDQGLQFLIQYYNGEERAKGNILERFSAQQFPDLHSELNLSSLELGDSALYFCASSREFEPLHFGNGTRLTVT.

V usage is TRBV6-1 and J usage is TRBJ1-5; D might be TRBD1 (5 bases). The CDR3 consists of 16 residues. The V gene lost 2 bases and the J gene lost 0 bases, with 11 bases spanning the gap. In germline, CDR1 is MNHNS, CDR2 SASEGT. The CDR3 bases are TGTGCCAGCAGTGAAACCTCAGGGAATAGCAATCAGCCCCAGCATTTT. Encoded protein: CASSETSGNSNQPQHF.

This rearrangement joins TRBV24-1 to TRBJ1-6; D is unresolved. V lost 9 bases to trimming and J lost 6 bases, with 11 bases between them. The CDR3 sequence is 13 residues long. Germline CDR1 reads KGHDR; CDR2 reads SFDVKD. The CDR3 sequence: CATSATGNSPLHF. The CDR3 DNA is TGTGCCACCTCCGCGACTGGTAATTCACCCCTCCACTTT.

V is TRBV21-1 and J is TRBJ2-5; TRBD2 is taken as the D call from the table, unchecked against the DNA. TRBV21-1 is a documented pseudogene. The CDR3 covers 16 residues. CDR3 DNA: TGTGCCAGCAGCAAAGAATGGCGGGAGGGGAGGGAGACCCAGTACTTC. This translates into CASSKEWREGRETQYF.

The V and J genes are TRBV18 and TRBJ1-2; 9 nucleotides match TRBD1. V shed 3 bases, J shed 2 bases, and the junction held 13 bases outside the gene matches. This CDR3 contains 18 residues. The germline CDR1 and CDR2 sequences are KGHSH and LQKENI. In nucleotides, the CDR3 is TGTGCCAGCTCACCGATACAATCCTCGGACAGGGGAAACTATGGCTACACCTTC. Translation gives CASSPIQSSDRGNYGYTF.

This clone has more than one count but fewer than ten. The gene calls are TRBV12-3 or TRBV12-4 and TRBJ1-2; 8 nucleotides agree with TRBD1. J lost 7 bases, V lost 5 bases, and 6 bases had no gene match. The CDR3 consists of 13 residues. The CDR3 protein is CASSKNRGAGYTF. For the CDR3, the DNA is TGTGCCAGCAGTAAAAACAGGGGGGCTGGCTACACCTTC.

The chain employs TRBV5-1 and TRBJ1-6, with TRBD1 identical over 11 bases. Germline trimming cut 4 bases from V and 9 bases from J; bases unmatched to any gene: 6. The CDR3 consists of 15 residues. Germline values: CDR1 SGHRS, CDR2 YFSETQ. Written as DNA, the CDR3 is TGCGCCAGCAGCAGCCGGACAGGGGGCTCTTCACCCCTCCACTTT. Protein product: CASSSRTGGSSPLHF.

In its sample, this clone was seen a few times. This chain connects TRBV18 to TRBJ1-1, with D possibly TRBD1 on 6 matching bases. This CDR3 comprises 16 residues. CDR1 and CDR2 from the germline V gene are KGHSH and LQKENI. Trimming removed 6 bases at V and 1 base at J, with 18 bases between. CDR3 bases: TGTGCCAGCTCCCAGGACAGCCCTGGGGGGAACACTGAAGCTTTCTTT. It specifies CASSQDSPGGNTEAFF.

This chain joins TRBV24-1 and TRBJ2-5, with 12 nucleotides matching TRBD1. With 3 bases clipped from V and 2 bases from J, the junction kept 6 bases outside the gene matches. The CDR3 sequence is 17 residues long. Germline CDR1 is KGHDR and CDR2 is SFDVKD. The DNA for the CDR3 is TGTGCCACCAGTGATCCCGGGACAGGGGGCGAACAAGAGACCCAGTACTTC. It codes for CATSDPGTGGEQETQYF.

V gene TRBV5-1 combines with J gene TRBJ2-1; D may be TRBD1 or TRBD2 (5 bases each). The V gene lost 3 bases and the J gene lost 8 bases, with 18 bases spanning the gap. Germline-derived CDR1 and CDR2 are SGHRS and YFSETQ. This CDR3 has 15 amino acids. In nucleotides, the CDR3 is TGCGCCAGCAGCTGGGGTTTCGGGGCGGCCCATGAGCAGTTCTTC. Translated, it gives CASSWGFGAAHEQFF.

On this clone: This sample includes further DNA sequences coding for the same CDR3. V usage is TRBV6-5 and J usage is TRBJ2-7; D call uncertain. Per the germline V gene, CDR1 is MNHEY and CDR2 is SVGAGI. This CDR3 has 12 residues. The V and J ends lost 6 bases and 0 bases respectively, with 6 bases between them. CDR3 protein: CASSQSSYEQYF. In DNA form, the CDR3 reads TGTGCCAGCAGCCAAAGCTCCTACGAGCAGTACTTC.

This chain joins TRBV9 and TRBJ1-2, with TRBD1 identical over 8 bases. The CDR3 totals 14 residues. The germline CDR1 and CDR2 sequences are SGDLS and YYNGEE. J was trimmed by 2 bases and V by 0 bases; bases with no gene match: 0. This CDR3 is CASSVGTGNYGYTF. CDR3 sequence (DNA): TGTGCCAGCAGCGTAGGGACAGGGAACTATGGCTACACCTTC.